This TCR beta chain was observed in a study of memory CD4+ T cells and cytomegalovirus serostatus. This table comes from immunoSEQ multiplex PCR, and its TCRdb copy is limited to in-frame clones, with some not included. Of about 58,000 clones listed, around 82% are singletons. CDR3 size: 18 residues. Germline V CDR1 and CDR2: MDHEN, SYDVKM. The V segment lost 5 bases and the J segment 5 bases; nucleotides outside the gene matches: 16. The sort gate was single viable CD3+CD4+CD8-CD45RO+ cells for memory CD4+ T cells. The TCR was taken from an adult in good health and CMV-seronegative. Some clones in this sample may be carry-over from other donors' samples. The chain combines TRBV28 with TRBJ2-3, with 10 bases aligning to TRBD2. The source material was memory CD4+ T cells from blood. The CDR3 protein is CASSPYASGRALGDTQYF. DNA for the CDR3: TGTGCCAGCAGTCCGTATGCGAGCGGGAGGGCCTTGGGAGATACGCAGTATTTT.